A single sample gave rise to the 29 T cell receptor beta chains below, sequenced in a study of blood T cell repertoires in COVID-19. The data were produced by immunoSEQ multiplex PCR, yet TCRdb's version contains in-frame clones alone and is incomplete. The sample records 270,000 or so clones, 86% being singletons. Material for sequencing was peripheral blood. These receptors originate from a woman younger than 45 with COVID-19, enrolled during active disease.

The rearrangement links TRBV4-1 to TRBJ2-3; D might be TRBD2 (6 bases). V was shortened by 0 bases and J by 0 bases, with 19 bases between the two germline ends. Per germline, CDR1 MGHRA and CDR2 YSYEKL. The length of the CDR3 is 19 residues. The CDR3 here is CASSQDGRMRGRSTDTQYF. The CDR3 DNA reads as TGCGCCAGCAGCCAAGATGGAAGGATGCGGGGACGTAGCACAGATACGCAGTATTTT.

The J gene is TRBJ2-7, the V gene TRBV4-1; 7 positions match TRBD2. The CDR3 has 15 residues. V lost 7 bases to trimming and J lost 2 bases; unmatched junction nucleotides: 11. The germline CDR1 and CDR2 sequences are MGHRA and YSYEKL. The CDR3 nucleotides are TGCGCCAGCACCCTGGGAGGGCATAGCCCCTACGAGCAGTACTTC. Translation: CASTLGGHSPYEQYF.

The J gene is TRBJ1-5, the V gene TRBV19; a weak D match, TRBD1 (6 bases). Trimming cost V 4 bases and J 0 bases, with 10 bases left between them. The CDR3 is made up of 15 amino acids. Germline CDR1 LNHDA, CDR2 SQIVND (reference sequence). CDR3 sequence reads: CASSTTGYSNQPQHF. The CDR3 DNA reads TGTGCCAGTAGTACAACAGGGTATAGCAATCAGCCCCAGCATTTT.

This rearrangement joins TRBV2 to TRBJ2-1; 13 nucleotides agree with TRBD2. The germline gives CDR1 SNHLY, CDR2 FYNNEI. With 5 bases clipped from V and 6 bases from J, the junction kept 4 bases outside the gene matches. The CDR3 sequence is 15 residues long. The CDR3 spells CASSSLAGGRNEQFF. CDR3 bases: TGTGCCAGCAGTTCACTAGCGGGGGGGCGCAATGAGCAGTTCTTC.

CDR3 nucleotides: TGTGCCAGTCGACAGGGGTCCACTGAAGCTTTCTTT. The encoded protein is CASRQGSTEAFF. The chain employs TRBV19 and TRBJ1-1; TRBD1 matches 8 bases. The germline CDR1 and CDR2 sequences are LNHDA and SQIVND (reference sequence). The CDR3 totals 12 residues. Trimming cost V 8 bases and J 4 bases; bases outside gene matches: 3.

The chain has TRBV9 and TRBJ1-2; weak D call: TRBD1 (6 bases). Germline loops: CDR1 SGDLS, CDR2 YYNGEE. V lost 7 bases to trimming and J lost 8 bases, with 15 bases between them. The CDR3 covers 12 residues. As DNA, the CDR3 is TGTGCCAGCCAATCTCAGGGGAAGGGCTACACCTTC. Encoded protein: CASQSQGKGYTF.

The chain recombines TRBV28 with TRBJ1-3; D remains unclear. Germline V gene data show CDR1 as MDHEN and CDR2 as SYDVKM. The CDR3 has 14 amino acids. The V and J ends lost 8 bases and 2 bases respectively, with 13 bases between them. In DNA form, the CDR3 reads TGTGCCAGCCCCCCACCGGGGACTGGAAACACCATATATTTT. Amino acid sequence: CASPPPGTGNTIYF.

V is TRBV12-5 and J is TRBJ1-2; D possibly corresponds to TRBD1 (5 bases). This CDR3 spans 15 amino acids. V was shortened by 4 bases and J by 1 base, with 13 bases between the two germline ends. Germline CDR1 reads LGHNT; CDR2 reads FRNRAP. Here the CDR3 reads CASGSLGGVNYGYTF. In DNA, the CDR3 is TGTGCTAGTGGTTCCCTCGGGGGGGTTAACTATGGCTACACCTTC.

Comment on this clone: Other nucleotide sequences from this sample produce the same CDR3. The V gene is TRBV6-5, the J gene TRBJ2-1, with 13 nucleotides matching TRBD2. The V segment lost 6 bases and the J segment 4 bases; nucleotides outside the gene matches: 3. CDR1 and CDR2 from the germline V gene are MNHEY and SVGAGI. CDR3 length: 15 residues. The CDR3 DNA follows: TGTGCCAGCAGCCCACTAGCGGGGGGGTACAATGAGCAGTTCTTC. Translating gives CASSPLAGGYNEQFF.

DNA of the CDR3: TGTGCCAGCAGTTACTTCAGGGGTGACACTGAAGCTTTCTTT. It translates to CASSYFRGDTEAFF. The chain couples TRBV6-5 to TRBJ1-1; D may be TRBD1 (6 bases). The CDR3 is made up of 14 amino acids. V dropped 1 base and J dropped 3 bases, with 9 bases sitting between them. Germline-derived CDR1 and CDR2 are MNHEY and SVGAGI.

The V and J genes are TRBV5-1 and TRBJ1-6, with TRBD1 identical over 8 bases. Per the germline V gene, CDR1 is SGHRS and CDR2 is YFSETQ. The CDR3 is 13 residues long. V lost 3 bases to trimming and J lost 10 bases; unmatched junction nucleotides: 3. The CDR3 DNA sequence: TGCGCCAGCAGCTCGGACAGGGTCTCACCCCTCCACTTT. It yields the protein CASSSDRVSPLHF.

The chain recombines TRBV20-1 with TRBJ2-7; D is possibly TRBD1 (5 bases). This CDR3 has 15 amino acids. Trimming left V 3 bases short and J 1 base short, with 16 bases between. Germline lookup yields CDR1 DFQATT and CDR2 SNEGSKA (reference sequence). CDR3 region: CSASIPGKGSYEQYF. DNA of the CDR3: TGCAGTGCTAGTATACCCGGTAAGGGGTCCTACGAGCAGTACTTC.

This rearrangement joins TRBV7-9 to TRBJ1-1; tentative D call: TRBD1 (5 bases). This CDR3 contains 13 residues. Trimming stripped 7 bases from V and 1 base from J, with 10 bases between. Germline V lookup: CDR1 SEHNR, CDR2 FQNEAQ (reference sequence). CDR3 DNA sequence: TGTGCCAGCAACTATGGACAGAACACTGAAGCTTTCTTT. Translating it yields CASNYGQNTEAFF.

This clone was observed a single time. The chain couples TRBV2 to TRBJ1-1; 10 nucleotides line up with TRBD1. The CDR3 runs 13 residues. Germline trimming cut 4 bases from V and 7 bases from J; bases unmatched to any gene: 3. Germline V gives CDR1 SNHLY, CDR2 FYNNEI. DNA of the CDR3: TGTGCCAGCAGTGGACAGGGGGCCAATGAAGCTTTCTTT. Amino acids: CASSGQGANEAFF. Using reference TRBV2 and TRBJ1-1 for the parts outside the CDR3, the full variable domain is EPEVTQTPSHQVTQMGQEVILRCVPISNHLYFYWYRQILGQKVEFLVSFYNNEISEKSEIFDDQFSVERPDGSNFTLKIRSTKLEDSAMYFCASSGQGANEAFFGQGTRLTVV.

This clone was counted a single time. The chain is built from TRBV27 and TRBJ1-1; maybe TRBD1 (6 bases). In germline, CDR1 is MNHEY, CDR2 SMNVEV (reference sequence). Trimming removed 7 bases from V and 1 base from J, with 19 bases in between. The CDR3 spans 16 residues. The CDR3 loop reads CASTRIQGKGNTEAFF. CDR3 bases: TGTGCCAGCACCCGCATACAGGGTAAGGGGAACACTGAAGCTTTCTTT.

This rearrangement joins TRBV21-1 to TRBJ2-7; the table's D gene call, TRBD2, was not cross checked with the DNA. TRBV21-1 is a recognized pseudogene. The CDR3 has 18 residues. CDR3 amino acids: CASSKALRTSGGAYEQYF. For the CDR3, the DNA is TGTGCCAGCAGCAAAGCGCTTAGGACTAGCGGGGGGGCCTACGAGCAGTACTTC.

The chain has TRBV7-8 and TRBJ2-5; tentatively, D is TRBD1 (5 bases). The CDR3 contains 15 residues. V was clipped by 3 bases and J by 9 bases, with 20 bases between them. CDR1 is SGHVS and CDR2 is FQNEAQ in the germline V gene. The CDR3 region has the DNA TGTGCCAGCAGCTTCCTCAGGGTGGGCGAAGGAGCCCAGTACTTC. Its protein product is CASSFLRVGEGAQYF.

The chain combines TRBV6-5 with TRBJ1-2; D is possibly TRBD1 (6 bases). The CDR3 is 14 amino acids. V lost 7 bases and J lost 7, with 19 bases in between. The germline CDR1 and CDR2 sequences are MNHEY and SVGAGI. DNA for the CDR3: TGTGCCAGCAATCTACAGGGAAATGCTGCTGGCTACACCTTC. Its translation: CASNLQGNAAGYTF.

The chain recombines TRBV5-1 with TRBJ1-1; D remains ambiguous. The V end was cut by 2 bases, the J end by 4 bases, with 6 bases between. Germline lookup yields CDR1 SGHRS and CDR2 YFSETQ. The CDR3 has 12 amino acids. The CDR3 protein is CASSLRGTEAFF. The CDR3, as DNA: TGCGCCAGCAGCTTACGGGGCACTGAAGCTTTCTTT.

This CDR3 reads CASSLDINMNTEAFF. CDR3 in DNA: TGCGCCAGCAGCTTGGACATTAACATGAACACTGAAGCTTTCTTT. The chain employs TRBV5-1 and TRBJ1-1; D unresolved. Germline lookup yields CDR1 SGHRS and CDR2 YFSETQ. Trimming cost V 0 bases and J 0 bases, with 9 bases left between them. The CDR3 runs to 15 residues.

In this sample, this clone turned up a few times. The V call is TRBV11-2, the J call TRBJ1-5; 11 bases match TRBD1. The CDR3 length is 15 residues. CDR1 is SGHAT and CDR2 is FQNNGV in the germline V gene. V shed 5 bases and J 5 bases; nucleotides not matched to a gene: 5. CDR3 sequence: CASSPGTGGDQPQHF. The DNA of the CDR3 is TGTGCCAGCAGCCCAGGGACAGGGGGGGATCAGCCCCAGCATTTT.

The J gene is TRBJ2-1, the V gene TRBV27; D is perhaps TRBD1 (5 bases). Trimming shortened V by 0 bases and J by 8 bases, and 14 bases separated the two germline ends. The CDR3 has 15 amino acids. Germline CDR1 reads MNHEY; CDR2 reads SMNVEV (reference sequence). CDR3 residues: CASSLSAGLRDEQFF. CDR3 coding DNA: TGTGCCAGCAGTTTATCCGCAGGTCTCAGGGATGAGCAGTTCTTC.

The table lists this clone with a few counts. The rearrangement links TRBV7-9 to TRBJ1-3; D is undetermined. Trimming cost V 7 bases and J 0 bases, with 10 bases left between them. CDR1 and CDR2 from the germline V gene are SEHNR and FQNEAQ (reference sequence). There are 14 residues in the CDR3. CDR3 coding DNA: TGTGCCAGCACCGGAGGGCACTCTGGAAACACCATATATTTT. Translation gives CASTGGHSGNTIYF.

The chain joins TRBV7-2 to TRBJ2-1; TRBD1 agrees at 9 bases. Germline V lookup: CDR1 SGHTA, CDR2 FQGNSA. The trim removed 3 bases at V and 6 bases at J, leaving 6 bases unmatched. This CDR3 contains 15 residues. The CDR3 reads CASSFNPGQGNEQFF. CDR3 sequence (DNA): TGTGCCAGCAGCTTTAATCCGGGACAGGGCAATGAGCAGTTCTTC.

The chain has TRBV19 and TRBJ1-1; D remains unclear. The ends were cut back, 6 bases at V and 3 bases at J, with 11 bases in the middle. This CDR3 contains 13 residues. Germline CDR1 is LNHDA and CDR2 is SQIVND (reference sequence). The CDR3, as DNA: TGTGCCAGTAGCCTGAGCCTCTACACTGAAGCTTTCTTT. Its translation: CASSLSLYTEAFF. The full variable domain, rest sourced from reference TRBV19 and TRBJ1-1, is DGGITQSPKYLFRKEGQNVTLSCEQNLNHDAMYWYRQDPGQGLRLIYYSQIVNDFQKGDIAEGYSVSREKKESFPLTVTSAQKNPTAFYLCASSLSLYTEAFFGQGTRLTVV.

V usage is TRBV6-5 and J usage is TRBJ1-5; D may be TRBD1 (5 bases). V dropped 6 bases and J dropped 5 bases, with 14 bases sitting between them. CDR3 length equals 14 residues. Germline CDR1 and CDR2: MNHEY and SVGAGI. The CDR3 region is CASSTTGRYQPQHF. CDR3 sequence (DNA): TGTGCCAGCAGCACCACAGGAAGGTATCAGCCCCAGCATTTT.

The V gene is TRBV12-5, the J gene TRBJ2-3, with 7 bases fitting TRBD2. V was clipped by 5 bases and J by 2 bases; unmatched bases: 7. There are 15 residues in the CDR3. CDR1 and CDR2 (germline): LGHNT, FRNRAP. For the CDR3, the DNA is TGTGCTAGTGGTCCCCCGGGGGGAGCCACAGATACGCAGTATTTT. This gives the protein CASGPPGGATDTQYF.

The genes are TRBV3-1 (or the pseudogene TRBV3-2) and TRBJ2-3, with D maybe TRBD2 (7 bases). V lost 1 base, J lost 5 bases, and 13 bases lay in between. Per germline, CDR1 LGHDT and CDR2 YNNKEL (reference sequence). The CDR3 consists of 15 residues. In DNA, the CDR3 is TGTGCCAGCAGCCAAGCCGCGGGGGCCGGAGATACGCAGTATTTT. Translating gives CASSQAAGAGDTQYF.

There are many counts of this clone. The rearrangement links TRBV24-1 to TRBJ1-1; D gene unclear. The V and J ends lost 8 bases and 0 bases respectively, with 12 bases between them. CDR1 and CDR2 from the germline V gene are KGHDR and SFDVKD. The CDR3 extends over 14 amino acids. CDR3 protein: CATTPLFLNTEAFF. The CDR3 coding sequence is TGTGCCACCACCCCTCTATTTCTGAACACTGAAGCTTTCTTT.